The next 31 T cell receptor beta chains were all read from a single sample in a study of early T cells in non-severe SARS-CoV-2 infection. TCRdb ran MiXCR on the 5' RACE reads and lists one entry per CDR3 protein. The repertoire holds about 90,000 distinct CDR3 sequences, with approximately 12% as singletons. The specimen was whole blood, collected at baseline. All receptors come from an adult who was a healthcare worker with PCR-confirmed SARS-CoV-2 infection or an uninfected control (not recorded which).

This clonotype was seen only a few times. CDR3 protein: CSVQLGQTYGYTF. The CDR3 DNA follows: TGCAGCGTGCAACTAGGACAGACCTATGGCTACACCTTC. This chain uses TRBV29-1 with TRBJ1-2; maybe TRBD1 (6 bases). Germline-derived CDR1 and CDR2 are SQVTM and ANQGSEA. The V gene lost 6 bases and the J gene lost 4 bases, with 15 bases spanning the gap. This CDR3 comprises 13 residues.

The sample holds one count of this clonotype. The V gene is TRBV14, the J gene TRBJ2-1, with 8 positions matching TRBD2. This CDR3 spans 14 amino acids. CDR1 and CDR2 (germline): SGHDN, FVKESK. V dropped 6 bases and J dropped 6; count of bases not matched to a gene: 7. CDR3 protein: CASSASGRVNEQFF. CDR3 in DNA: TGTGCCAGCAGTGCTAGCGGGCGGGTCAATGAGCAGTTCTTC.

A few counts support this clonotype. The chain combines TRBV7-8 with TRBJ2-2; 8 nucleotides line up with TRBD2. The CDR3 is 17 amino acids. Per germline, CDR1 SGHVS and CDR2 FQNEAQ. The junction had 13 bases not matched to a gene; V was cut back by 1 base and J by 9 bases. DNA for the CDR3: TGTGCCAGCAGCTTAGGGGTGATGGGACTAGTGCCGAGGGAGCTGTTTTTT. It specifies CASSLGVMGLVPRELFF.

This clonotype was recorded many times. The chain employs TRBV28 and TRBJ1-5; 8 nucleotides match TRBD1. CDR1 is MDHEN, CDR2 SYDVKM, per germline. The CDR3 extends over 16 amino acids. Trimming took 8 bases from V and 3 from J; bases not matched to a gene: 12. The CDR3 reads CASGAQGADDNQPQHF. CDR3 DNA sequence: TGTGCCAGCGGGGCCCAGGGGGCTGATGACAATCAGCCCCAGCATTTT.

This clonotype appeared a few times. CDR3 sequence reads: CASEGYYGYTF. DNA for the CDR3: TGTGCCAGCGAGGGCTACTATGGCTACACCTTC. The chain uses TRBV12-3 or TRBV12-4 and TRBJ1-2, with D unclear. V shed 8 bases and J shed 3 bases, with 7 bases lying between them. This CDR3 region has 11 residues.

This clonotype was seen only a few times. This CDR3 reads CASSRDATNEKLFF. In DNA form, the CDR3 reads TGCGCCAGCAGTAGAGACGCTACTAATGAAAAACTGTTTTTT. This chain joins TRBV10-1 and TRBJ1-4, with no clear D. The V gene lost 5 bases and the J gene lost 2 bases, with 9 bases spanning the gap. The CDR3 sequence is 14 residues long. Per germline, CDR1 WNHNN and CDR2 SYGVQD (reference sequence).

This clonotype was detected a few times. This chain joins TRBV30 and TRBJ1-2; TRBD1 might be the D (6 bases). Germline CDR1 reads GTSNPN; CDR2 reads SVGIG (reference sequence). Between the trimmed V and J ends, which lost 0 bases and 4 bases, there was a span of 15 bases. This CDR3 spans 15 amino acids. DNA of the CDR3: TGTGCCTGGAGTGTACGGACGGGGGCAGTCTATGGCTACACCTTC. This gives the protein CAWSVRTGAVYGYTF. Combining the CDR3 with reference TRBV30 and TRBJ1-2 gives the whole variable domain SQTIHQWPATLVQPVGSPLSLECTVEGTSNPNLYWYRQAAGRGLQLLFYSVGIGQISSEVPQNLSASRPQDRQFILSSKKLLLSDSGFYLCAWSVRTGAVYGYTFGSGTRLTVV.

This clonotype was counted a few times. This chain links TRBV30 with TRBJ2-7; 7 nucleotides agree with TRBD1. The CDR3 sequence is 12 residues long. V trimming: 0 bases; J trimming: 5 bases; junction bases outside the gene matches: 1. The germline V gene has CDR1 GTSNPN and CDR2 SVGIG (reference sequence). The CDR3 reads CAWSVTGNEQYF. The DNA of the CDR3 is TGTGCCTGGAGTGTGACAGGGAACGAGCAGTACTTC.

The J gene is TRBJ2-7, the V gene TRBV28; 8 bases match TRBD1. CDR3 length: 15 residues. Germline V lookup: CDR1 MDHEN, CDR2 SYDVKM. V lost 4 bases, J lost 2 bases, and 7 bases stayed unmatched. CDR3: CASSSGQGAPYEQYF. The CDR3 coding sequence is TGTGCCAGCAGTTCTGGACAGGGAGCCCCCTACGAGCAGTACTTC.

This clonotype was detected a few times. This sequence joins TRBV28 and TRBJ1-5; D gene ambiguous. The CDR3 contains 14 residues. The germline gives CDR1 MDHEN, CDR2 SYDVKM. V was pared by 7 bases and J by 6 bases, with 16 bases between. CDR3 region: CASTSWRGIQPQHF. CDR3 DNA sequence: TGTGCCAGCACCTCTTGGAGAGGGATTCAGCCCCAGCATTTT.

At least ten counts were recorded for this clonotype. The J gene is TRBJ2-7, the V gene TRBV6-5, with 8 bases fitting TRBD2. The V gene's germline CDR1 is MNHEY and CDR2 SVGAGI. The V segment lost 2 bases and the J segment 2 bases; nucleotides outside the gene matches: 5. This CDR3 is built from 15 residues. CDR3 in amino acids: CASSYMAGGTYEQYF. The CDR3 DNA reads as TGTGCCAGCAGTTACATGGCGGGGGGAACCTACGAGCAGTACTTC.

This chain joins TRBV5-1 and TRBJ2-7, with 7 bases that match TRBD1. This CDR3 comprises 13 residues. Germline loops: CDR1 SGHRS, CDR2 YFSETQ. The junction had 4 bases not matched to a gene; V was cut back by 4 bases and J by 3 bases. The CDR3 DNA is TGCGCCAGCAGCGCTCAGGGGGACTACGAGCAGTACTTC. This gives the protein CASSAQGDYEQYF.

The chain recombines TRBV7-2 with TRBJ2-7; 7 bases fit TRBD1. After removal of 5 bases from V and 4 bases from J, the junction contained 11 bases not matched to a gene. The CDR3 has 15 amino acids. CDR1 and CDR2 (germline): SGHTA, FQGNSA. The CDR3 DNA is TGTGCCAGCAGCCGACTTTCGACAGGGAGTTACGAGCAGTACTTC. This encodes CASSRLSTGSYEQYF.

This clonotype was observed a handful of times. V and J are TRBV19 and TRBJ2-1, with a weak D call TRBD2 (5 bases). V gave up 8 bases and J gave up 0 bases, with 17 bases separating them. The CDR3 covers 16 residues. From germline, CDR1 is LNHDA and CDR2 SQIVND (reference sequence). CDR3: CASSSPGGPSYNEQFF. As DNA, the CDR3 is TGTGCCAGTTCGTCCCCGGGCGGGCCCTCCTACAATGAGCAGTTCTTC. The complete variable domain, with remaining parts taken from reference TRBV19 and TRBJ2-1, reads DGGITQSPKYLFRKEGQNVTLSCEQNLNHDAMYWYRQDPGQGLRLIYYSQIVNDFQKGDIAEGYSVSREKKESFPLTVTSAQKNPTAFYLCASSSPGGPSYNEQFFGPGTRLTVL.

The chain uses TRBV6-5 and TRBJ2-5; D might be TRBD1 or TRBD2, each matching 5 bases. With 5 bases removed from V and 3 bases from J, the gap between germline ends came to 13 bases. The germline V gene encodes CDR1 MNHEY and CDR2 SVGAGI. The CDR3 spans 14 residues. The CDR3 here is CASSRWGSKETQYF. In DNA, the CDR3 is TGTGCCAGCAGTCGGTGGGGGTCAAAAGAGACCCAGTACTTC.

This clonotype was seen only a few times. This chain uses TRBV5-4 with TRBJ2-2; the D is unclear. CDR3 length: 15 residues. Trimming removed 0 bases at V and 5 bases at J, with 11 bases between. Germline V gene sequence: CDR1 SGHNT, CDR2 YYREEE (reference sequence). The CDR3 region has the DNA TGTGCCAGCAGCTTGGCCGTTGGGGATACCGGGGAGCTGTTTTTT. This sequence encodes CASSLAVGDTGELFF.

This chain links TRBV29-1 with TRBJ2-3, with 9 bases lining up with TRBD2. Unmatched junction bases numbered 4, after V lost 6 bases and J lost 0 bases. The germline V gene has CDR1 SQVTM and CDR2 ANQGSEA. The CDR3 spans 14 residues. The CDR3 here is CSVGLAPSTDTQYF. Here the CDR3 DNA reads TGCAGCGTAGGACTAGCGCCTAGCACAGATACGCAGTATTTT.

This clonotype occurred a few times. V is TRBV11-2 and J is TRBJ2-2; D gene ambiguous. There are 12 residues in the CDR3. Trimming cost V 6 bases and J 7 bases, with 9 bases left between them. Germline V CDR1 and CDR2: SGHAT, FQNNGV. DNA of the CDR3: TGTGCCAGCAGGTCAGGCATCGGGGAGCTGTTTTTT. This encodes CASRSGIGELFF.

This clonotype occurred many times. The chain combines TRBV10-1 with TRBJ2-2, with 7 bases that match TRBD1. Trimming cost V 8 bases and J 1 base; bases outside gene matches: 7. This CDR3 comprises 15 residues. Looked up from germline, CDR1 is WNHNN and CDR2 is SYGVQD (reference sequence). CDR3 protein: CASSRTGLNTGELFF. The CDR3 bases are TGCGCCAGCTCTAGGACAGGACTGAACACCGGGGAGCTGTTTTTT.

CDR3: CASSSPQGLNTEAFF. The CDR3 DNA is TGTGCCAGCAGCTCTCCACAGGGATTGAACACTGAAGCTTTCTTT. This rearrangement joins TRBV11-2 to TRBJ1-1; TRBD1 is a possible D gene (6 bases). Trimming took 4 bases from V and 0 from J, leaving 12 bases between them. The CDR3 sequence is 15 residues long. Per germline, CDR1 SGHAT and CDR2 FQNNGV.

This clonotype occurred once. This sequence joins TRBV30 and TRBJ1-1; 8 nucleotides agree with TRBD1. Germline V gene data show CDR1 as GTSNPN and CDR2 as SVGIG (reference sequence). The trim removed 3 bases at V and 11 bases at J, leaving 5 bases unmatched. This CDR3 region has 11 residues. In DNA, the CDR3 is TGTGCCTGGAGCCAGGGGGCAGATGCTTTCTTT. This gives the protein CAWSQGADAFF.

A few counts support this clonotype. CDR3 DNA sequence: TGTGCCAGTAGTTCCCCTCAGCGGGAGAGCTCCTACGAGCAGTACTTC. Residues: CASSSPQRESSYEQYF. This chain joins TRBV19 and TRBJ2-7; TRBD2 matches at 8 bases. The germline CDR1 and CDR2 sequences are LNHDA and SQIVND (reference sequence). The V and J ends lost 5 bases and 0 bases, in that order; junction bases with no gene match: 9. The CDR3 extends over 16 amino acids.

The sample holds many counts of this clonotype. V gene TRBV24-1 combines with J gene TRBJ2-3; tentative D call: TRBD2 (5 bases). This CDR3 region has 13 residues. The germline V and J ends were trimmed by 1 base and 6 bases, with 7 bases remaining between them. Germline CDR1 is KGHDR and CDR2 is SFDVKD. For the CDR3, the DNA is TGTGCCACCAGTGATTTCTCGGGGGATACGCAGTATTTT. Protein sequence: CATSDFSGDTQYF.

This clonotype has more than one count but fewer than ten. The CDR3 protein is CASSIGGNRNQPQHF. CDR3 DNA: TGTGCCAGTAGTATAGGGGGCAATAGGAATCAGCCCCAGCATTTT. This sequence joins TRBV19 and TRBJ1-5; possibly TRBD1 for D (5 bases). CDR1 and CDR2 (germline): LNHDA, SQIVND (reference sequence). The CDR3 has 15 residues. The V gene lost 1 base and the J gene lost 4 bases, with 11 bases spanning the gap.

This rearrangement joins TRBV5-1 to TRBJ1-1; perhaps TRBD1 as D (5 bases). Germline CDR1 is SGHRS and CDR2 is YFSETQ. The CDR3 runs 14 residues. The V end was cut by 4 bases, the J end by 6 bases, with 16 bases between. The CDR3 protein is CASSVGRLGAEAFF. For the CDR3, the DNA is TGCGCCAGCAGCGTGGGACGTCTTGGCGCTGAAGCTTTCTTT.

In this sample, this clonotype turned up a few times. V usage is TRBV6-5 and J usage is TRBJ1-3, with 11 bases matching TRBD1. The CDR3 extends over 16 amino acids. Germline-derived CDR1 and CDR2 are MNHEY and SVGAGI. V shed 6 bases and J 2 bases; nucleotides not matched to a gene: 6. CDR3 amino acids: CASSSGQGAAGNTIYF. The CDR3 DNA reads TGTGCCAGCAGCTCCGGACAGGGGGCTGCTGGAAACACCATATATTTT.

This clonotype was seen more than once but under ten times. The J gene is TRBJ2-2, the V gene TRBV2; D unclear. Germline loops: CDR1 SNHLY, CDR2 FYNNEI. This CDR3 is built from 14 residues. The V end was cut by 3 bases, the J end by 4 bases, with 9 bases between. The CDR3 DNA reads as TGTGCCAGCAGTGATGTGAGAGCCACCGGGGAGCTGTTTTTT. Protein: CASSDVRATGELFF. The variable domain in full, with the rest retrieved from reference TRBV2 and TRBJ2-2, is EPEVTQTPSHQVTQMGQEVILRCVPISNHLYFYWYRQILGQKVEFLVSFYNNEISEKSEIFDDQFSVERPDGSNFTLKIRSTKLEDSAMYFCASSDVRATGELFFGEGSRLTVL.

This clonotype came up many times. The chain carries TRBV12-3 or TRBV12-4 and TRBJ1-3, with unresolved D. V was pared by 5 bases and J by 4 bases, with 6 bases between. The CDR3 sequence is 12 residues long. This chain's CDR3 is CASSPRGNTIYF. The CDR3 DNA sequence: TGTGCCAGCAGTCCTAGAGGAAACACCATATATTTT.

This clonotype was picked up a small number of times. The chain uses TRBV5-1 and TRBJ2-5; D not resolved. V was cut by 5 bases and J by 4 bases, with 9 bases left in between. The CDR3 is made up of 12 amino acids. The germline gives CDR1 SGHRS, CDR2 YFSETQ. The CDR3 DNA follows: TGCGCCAGCAGTTCCATGGGAGAGACCCAGTACTTC. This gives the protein CASSSMGETQYF.

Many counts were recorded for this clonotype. The CDR3 sequence is CSVEALTDTQYF. Here the CDR3 DNA reads TGCAGCGTTGAAGCCCTAACAGATACGCAGTATTTT. The gene calls are TRBV29-1 and TRBJ2-3; D call uncertain. Germline V gene sequence: CDR1 SQVTM, CDR2 ANQGSEA. The CDR3 sequence is 12 residues long. Trimming shortened V by 1 base and J by 3 bases, and 5 bases separated the two germline ends.

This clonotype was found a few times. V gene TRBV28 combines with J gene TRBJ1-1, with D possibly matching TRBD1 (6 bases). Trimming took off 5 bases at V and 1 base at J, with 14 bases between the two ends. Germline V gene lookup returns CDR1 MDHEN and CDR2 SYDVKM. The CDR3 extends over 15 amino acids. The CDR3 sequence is CASSGNRDWNTEAFF. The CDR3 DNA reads TGTGCCAGCAGTGGTAACAGGGACTGGAACACTGAAGCTTTCTTT.